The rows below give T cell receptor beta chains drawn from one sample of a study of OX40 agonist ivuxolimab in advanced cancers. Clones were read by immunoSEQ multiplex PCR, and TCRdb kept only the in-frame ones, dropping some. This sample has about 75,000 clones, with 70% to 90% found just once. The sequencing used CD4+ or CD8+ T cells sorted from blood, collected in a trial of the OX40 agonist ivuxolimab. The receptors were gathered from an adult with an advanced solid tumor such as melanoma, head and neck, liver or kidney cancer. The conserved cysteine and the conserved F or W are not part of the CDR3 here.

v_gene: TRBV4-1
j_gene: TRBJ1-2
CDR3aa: ASSQSNLLTRWGYT

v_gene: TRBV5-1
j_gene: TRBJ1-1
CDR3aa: ASSLTGGAGNTEAF

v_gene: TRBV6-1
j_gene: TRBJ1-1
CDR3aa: ASSPRQGKERAF

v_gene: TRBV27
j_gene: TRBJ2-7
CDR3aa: ASTWSQGAREQY

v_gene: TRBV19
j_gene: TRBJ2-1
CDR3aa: ASGQRGQGINEQF

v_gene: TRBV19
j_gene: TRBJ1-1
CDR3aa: ASSMGGGFAEAF

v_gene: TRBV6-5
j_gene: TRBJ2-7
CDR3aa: ASSYLDARDYEQY

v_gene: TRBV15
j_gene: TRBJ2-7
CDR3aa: ATSSPKSSSDEQY

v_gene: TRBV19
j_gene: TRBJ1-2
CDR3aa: ASSFLNDRGRGYT

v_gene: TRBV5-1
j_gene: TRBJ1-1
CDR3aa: ASSPQTGANTEAF

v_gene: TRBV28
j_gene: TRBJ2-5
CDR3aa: ASSLWGGQETQY

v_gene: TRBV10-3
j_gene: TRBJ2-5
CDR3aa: AIKRQEGETQY

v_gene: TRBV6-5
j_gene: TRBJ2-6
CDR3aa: ASSLTGSGANVLT

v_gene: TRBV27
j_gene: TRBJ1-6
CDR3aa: ASSTNPGAGNSPLH

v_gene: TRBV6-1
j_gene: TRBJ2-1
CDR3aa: ASSVVYFSYNEQF

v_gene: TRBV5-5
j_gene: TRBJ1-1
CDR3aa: ASSLDRANTEAF

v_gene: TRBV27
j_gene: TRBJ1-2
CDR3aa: ASSSGGGHYGYT